This TCR beta chain was observed in a study of T cells in Graves' hyperthyroidism and ophthalmopathy. Looking at the study overall: Peripheral blood samples were taken at initial diagnosis, prior to any treatment.

What was amplified from RNA transcripts were TCR beta CDR3 regions. TCR CDR3 underwent first-round RT-PCR with the HTBI primer set. TCRdb re-derived calls from the multiplex PCR reads in MiXCR, one entry per CDR3 protein. The data show around 350,000 distinct CDR3 sequences, about 15% seen once. The blood was taken when hyperthyroidism was first diagnosed, before any ophthalmopathy symptoms showed up. PBMCs were sourced from approximately 10 ml fresh peripheral blood. V gave up 2 bases and J gave up 9 bases; unmatched junction bases: 10. Germline V lookup: CDR1 LGHNA, CDR2 YNFKEQ. The CDR3 is made up of 16 amino acids. This clonotype appeared a few times.

The sequencing sample was made of blood. The TCR was taken from a woman younger than 45 with Graves' hyperthyroidism that later progressed to Graves' ophthalmopathy. V usage is TRBV4-2 and J usage is TRBJ2-1; 10 bases align to TRBD1. The DNA of the CDR3 is TGTGCCAGCAGCCAATCCCGGGACAGGGGTCACGCTGAGCAGTTCTTC. Translating it yields CASSQSRDRGHAEQFF.